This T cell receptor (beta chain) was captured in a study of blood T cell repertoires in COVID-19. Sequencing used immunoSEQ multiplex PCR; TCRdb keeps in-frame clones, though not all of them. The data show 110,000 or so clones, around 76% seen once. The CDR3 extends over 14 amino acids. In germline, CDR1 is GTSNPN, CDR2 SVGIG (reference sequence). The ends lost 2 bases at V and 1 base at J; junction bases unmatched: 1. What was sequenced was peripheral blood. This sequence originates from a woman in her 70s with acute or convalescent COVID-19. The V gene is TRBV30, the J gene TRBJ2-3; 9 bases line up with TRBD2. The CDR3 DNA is TGTGCCTGGAGTTTAGCGGGGGGCACAGATACGCAGTATTTT. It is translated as CAWSLAGGTDTQYF.